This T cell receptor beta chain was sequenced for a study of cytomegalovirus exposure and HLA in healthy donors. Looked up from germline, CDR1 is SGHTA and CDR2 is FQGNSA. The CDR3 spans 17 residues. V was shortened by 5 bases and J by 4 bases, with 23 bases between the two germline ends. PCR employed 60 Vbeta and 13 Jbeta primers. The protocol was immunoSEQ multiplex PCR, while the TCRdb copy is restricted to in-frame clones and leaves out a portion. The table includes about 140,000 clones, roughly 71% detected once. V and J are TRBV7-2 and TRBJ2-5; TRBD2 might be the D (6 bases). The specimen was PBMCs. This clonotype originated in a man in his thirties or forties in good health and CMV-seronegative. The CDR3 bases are TGTGCCAGCAGCCATCTAGCGTCCGGACGTATTCTAGAGACCCAGTACTTC. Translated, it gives CASSHLASGRILETQYF.